This T cell receptor beta chain was sequenced for a study of cytomegalovirus exposure and HLA in healthy donors. Overall study findings and caveats: In an earlier analysis, most TCR beta V segments were productive about 90% or about 30% of the time. Testing in vitro showed a few CMV-associated chains specific for CMV antigens. When the data were analyzed later, several of the most significant clusters appeared to be linked to common viral pathogens.

Concerning this clone: Its specificity is unknown.

Amplification used 60 Vbeta primers and 13 Jbeta primers. Original processing methods: Counted up in a later analysis, unique TCR beta chains came to some 72 million, with around 9.9 million shared. The data were produced by immunoSEQ multiplex PCR, yet TCRdb's version contains in-frame clones alone and is incomplete. V, J and clone size were drawn from that table, and D and trimming were deduced from the DNA. The data contain tens of thousands of clones, roughly 70% of them seen just once; the ten biggest clones take up about 8.9%. The germline V gene has CDR1 KGHSH and CDR2 LQKENI. V was trimmed by 5 bases and J by 4 bases, leaving 12 bases between them. This CDR3 is 14 amino acids long.

The specimen sequenced was PBMCs. The chain couples TRBV18 to TRBJ2-1; D is uncertain. This sequence originates from a woman aged 50 to 65 in good health and CMV-seropositive. Here the CDR3 reads CASSLQGAYNEQFF. CDR3 sequence (DNA): TGTGCCAGCTCATTACAAGGAGCATACAATGAGCAGTTCTTC. The variable domain in full, with the rest retrieved from reference TRBV18 and TRBJ2-1, is NAGVMQNPRHLVRRRGQEARLRCSPMKGHSHVYWYRQLPEEGLKFMVYLQKENIIDESGMPKERFSAEFPKEGPSILRIQQVVRGDSAAYFCASSLQGAYNEQFFGPGTRLTVL.